The rows below give T cell receptor beta chains drawn from one sample of a study of breast tumors, draining lymph nodes, adjacent tissues. TCRdb reprocessed the multiplex PCR reads via MiXCR and lists one record per CDR3 protein. The sample yields about 110,000 distinct CDR3 sequences, 30% seen once. Sequencing was done on a sample of axillary lymph node tissue. The receptors here all came from a female donor with breast cancer. Some clones in this sample may be carry-over from other donors' samples. Each CDR3 is given with its conserved first and last residue. The D gene is left open where the match is weak. Where a row states a size, it is once, few, many or the class of an expanded clone; other rows omit it.

clone size	V gene	D gene	J gene	CDR3 DNA	CDR3 protein
many	TRBV5-1	NA	TRBJ2-3	TGCGCCAGCAGCTTGGGGGGGACGCACGGCGCAGATACGCAGTATTTT	CASSLGGTHGADTQYF
many	TRBV12-3/TRBV12-4	TRBD1	TRBJ1-6	TGTGCCAGCAGTTTAGCCCCCAGGGGGAATTCACCCCTCCACTTT	CASSLAPRGNSPLHF
many	TRBV6-2/TRBV6-3	TRBD1	TRBJ1-5	TGTGCCAGCAGAGGTACAGGGGGCGTTCAGCCCCAGCATTTT	CASRGTGGVQPQHF
many	TRBV29-1	NA	TRBJ1-4	TGCAGCGTTGAAATTGGGACAACTAATGAAAAACTGTTTTTT	CSVEIGTTNEKLFF
many	TRBV12-3/TRBV12-4	TRBD1	TRBJ1-2	TGTGCCAGCAGCTACACCACAGGGGGGGGAGGCCCCTATGGCTACACCTTC	CASSYTTGGGGPYGYTF
once	TRBV28	TRBD2	TRBJ2-5	TGTGCCAGCAGGCTAGCGGGGGGGCAAGAGACCCGGTACTTC	CASRLAGGQETRYF
many	TRBV19	NA	TRBJ1-2	TGTGCCACCCAAAGGGGGTCGGGGAACTATGGCTACACCTTC	CATQRGSGNYGYTF
NA	TRBV7-9	NA	TRBJ2-5	TGTGCCAGCAGCCGCGGGCCCTACCAAGAGACCCAGTACTTC	CASSRGPYQETQYF
NA	TRBV20-1	NA	TRBJ1-4	TGCAGTGCTAGTGGACATGAAAAACTGTTTTTT	CSASGHEKLFF
many	TRBV5-1	NA	TRBJ2-3	TGCGCCAGCAGCCCCTTGGCGAGCACAGATACGCAGTATTTT	CASSPLASTDTQYF
many	TRBV5-1	TRBD1	TRBJ1-1	TGCGCCAGCAGCTCCTGGACAGGGGGAACGAACACTGAAGCTTTCTTT	CASSSWTGGTNTEAFF
many	TRBV12-3/TRBV12-4	NA	TRBJ1-2	TGTGCCAACAGCGTCGACAGATCCTATGGCTACACCTTC	CANSVDRSYGYTF
many	TRBV11-1	NA	TRBJ2-5	TGTGCCAGCAGCTTAGGCCAGTGGAACCAAGAGACCCAGTACTTC	CASSLGQWNQETQYF
many	TRBV12-3/TRBV12-4	TRBD2	TRBJ2-2	TGTGCCAGCACCCCGGGGGGGACGAGGTTGACCGGGGAGCTGTTTTTT	CASTPGGTRLTGELFF
NA	TRBV12-3/TRBV12-4	NA	TRBJ2-3	TGTGCCGGCAGTTTCCATCCCGGGGGAGATACGCAGTATTTT	CAGSFHPGGDTQYF
many	TRBV7-8	NA	TRBJ2-6	TGTGCCAGCAGCTTAGACCGGGCCGGACAGCTACACTCTGGGGCCAACGTCCTGACTTTC	CASSLDRAGQLHSGANVLTF
many	TRBV28	TRBD2	TRBJ2-5	TGTGCCAGCAGACCCGGGACTAGCGGGGTCGAGACCCAGTACTTC	CASRPGTSGVETQYF
many	TRBV18	NA	TRBJ1-2	TGTGCCAGCTCACCGGCGCGGACTAACGATGGCTACACCTTC	CASSPARTNDGYTF
NA	TRBV7-2	NA	TRBJ1-2	TGTGCCAGCAGCTTAGGTCTTCAGGGAGTTCGTGGCTACCCCTTC	CASSLGLQGVRGYPF
many	TRBV14	TRBD1	TRBJ1-5	TGTGCCAGCAGCCAAGCGGGACAGAGAAATCAGCCCCAGCATTTT	CASSQAGQRNQPQHF
NA	TRBV20-1	NA	TRBJ2-5	TGCAGTGCTAGCCAGCCCCGGACAGCCCAAGAGACCCAGTACTTC	CSASQPRTAQETQYF
many	TRBV25-1	TRBD2	TRBJ2-7	TGTGCCAGCAGTCAAGCGGGAAGGAGCTCCTACGAGCAGTACTTC	CASSQAGRSSYEQYF
many	TRBV28	NA	TRBJ2-7	TGTGCCAGCAGTTTAGGCCCCCCAGGCGAGCAGTACTTC	CASSLGPPGEQYF
many	TRBV12-5	NA	TRBJ2-3	TGTGCTAGTGGTTTGGTAATTGGGGGCACAGATACGCAGTATTTT	CASGLVIGGTDTQYF
NA	TRBV7-9	TRBD1	TRBJ1-3	TGTGCCAGCAGCCGCAGGGGACAGGGCGGAAACACCATATATTTT	CASSRRGQGGNTIYF
many	TRBV2	TRBD2	TRBJ2-7	TGTGCCAGCAGAGGACTAGCGGGACAAGACTACGAGCAGTACTTC	CASRGLAGQDYEQYF
many	TRBV7-2	NA	TRBJ2-5	TGTGCCAGCAGCTTCCCCCTCAGAGGCGGGGTGTACCAACAGACCCAGTACTTC	CASSFPLRGGVYQQTQYF
NA	TRBV10-3	TRBD2	TRBJ2-3	TGTGCCCGCAGTTTAGCGGGGGCGGGAGATACGCGGTATTTT	CARSLAGAGDTRYF
NA	TRBV20-1	NA	TRBJ2-6	TGCGGTGCTAGAGAGAGTGAGGCCAACGTCCTGACTTTC	CGARESEANVLTF
many	TRBV7-3	TRBD2	TRBJ2-2	TGTGCCAGCAGCCCTCCTAGCGGGAGAGTCACCGGGGAGCTGTTTTTT	CASSPPSGRVTGELFF
many	TRBV5-8	TRBD1	TRBJ2-7	TGTGCCAGCAGCGATACACAGGGGGCCTACGAGCAGTACTTC	CASSDTQGAYEQYF
NA	TRBV5-6	TRBD2	TRBJ2-7	TGTGCCAGCAGCTTGGGCGCGGCTAGCGGGTTTTCCTACGAGCAGTACTTC	CASSLGAASGFSYEQYF
many	TRBV30	NA	TRBJ2-1	TGTGCCTGGAGTGGAGGACCTTACAATGAGCAGTTCTTC	CAWSGGPYNEQFF
few	TRBV27	NA	TRBJ2-3	TGTGCCAGCAGTCGCCGGGGGTATTTAGTCACAGATATGCAGTATTTT	CASSRRGYLVTDMQYF
many	TRBV24-1	NA	TRBJ2-5	TGTGCCGCCAGTGATTTGCGGGACAAGGGGGCCCAGTACTTC	CAASDLRDKGAQYF
many	TRBV6-2/TRBV6-3	TRBD1	TRBJ2-6	TGTGCCAGCAGTAAGACAGGGGGCGGCCGCTCTGGGGCCAACGTCCTGACTTTC	CASSKTGGGRSGANVLTF
many	TRBV9	NA	TRBJ2-5	TGTGCCAGCAGCGTGTCAGGGACACAGACCCAGTACTTC	CASSVSGTQTQYF
many	TRBV25-1	NA	TRBJ1-6	TGTGCCAGCAGTGAGCCAGGGAGGAATTCACCCCTCCACTTT	CASSEPGRNSPLHF
many	TRBV12-3/TRBV12-4	NA	TRBJ2-4	TGTGCCAGCAGTTTAGGGGCAGGGGCAAAAAACATTCAGTACTTC	CASSLGAGAKNIQYF
many	TRBV5-8	NA	TRBJ2-3	TGTGCCAGCAGCTCCCCACACACAGATACGCAGTATTTT	CASSSPHTDTQYF
many	TRBV5-1	NA	TRBJ2-1	TGCGCCAGCAGCTTGTATGAAGGGAGGAATGAGCAGTTCTTC	CASSLYEGRNEQFF
few	TRBV20-1	NA	TRBJ1-1	TGCAGTGCTAGACGACCGGGGGCTGCGACTGAAGCTTTCTTT	CSARRPGAATEAFF
many	TRBV7-8	NA	TRBJ1-5	TGTGCCAGCAGCTTAGTCGAGAATCAGCCCCAGCATTTT	CASSLVENQPQHF
many	TRBV4-2	NA	TRBJ2-7	TGTGCCAGCAGCCAAGATCGGTCTATGGCTGCCCATTCCTACGAGCAGTACTTC	CASSQDRSMAAHSYEQYF
few	TRBV10-1	TRBD2	TRBJ2-5	TGCGCCAGTTCGACTAGCGGAAAAGAGACCCAGTACTTC	CASSTSGKETQYF
NA	TRBV28	TRBD1	TRBJ1-1	TGTGCCAGCAGTTTATATGCAGGGGGAAACACTGAAGCTTTCTTT	CASSLYAGGNTEAFF
NA	TRBV20-1	NA	TRBJ2-3	TGCAGTGCTAGAGATAGGGGTGCAGATACGCAGTATTTT	CSARDRGADTQYF
few	TRBV5-1	NA	TRBJ1-1	TGCGCCAGCAGCTTGATGAGGGGGTCGGGGAACACTGAAGCTTTCTTT	CASSLMRGSGNTEAFF
many	TRBV9	NA	TRBJ2-2	TGTGCCAGCAGCGTTGATAGCCCTCCTGTTACCGGGGAGCTGTTTTTT	CASSVDSPPVTGELFF
few	TRBV28	NA	TRBJ1-2	TGTGCCAGCAGTTTGGCCCTGTATGGACAAGAGCAGGCCGGAGGTGGCTACACCTTC	CASSLALYGQEQAGGGYTF
many	TRBV6-1	TRBD1	TRBJ2-5	TGTGCCAGCAGTGAGTGGGACAGGGGGCAGGAGACCCAGTACTTC	CASSEWDRGQETQYF
NA	TRBV7-9	NA	TRBJ2-2	TGTGCCAGCAGCCTCGGGGTGAACACCGGGGAGCTGTTTTTT	CASSLGVNTGELFF
many	TRBV5-1	NA	TRBJ1-6	TGCGCCAGCAGCTTGGGGGGACGAGTGGGCAATTCACCCCTCCACTTT	CASSLGGRVGNSPLHF
many	TRBV15	NA	TRBJ1-1	TGTGCCACCAGCAGAGTGGAGGGGAACACTGAAGCTTTCTTT	CATSRVEGNTEAFF
many	TRBV19	NA	TRBJ2-3	TGTGCCAGTAGCCTGCCTACAGATACGCAGTATTTT	CASSLPTDTQYF
NA	TRBV7-2	NA	TRBJ2-2	TGTGCCAGCAGCACCAACCAGCCGAACACCGGGGAGCTGTTTTTT	CASSTNQPNTGELFF
NA	TRBV11-2	NA	TRBJ2-1	TGTGCCTGCAGCTTAGTTCGCAGGACTGAGCAGTTCTTC	CACSLVRRTEQFF
many	TRBV20-1	TRBD1	TRBJ1-2	TGCAGTGCTAGAGATGACAGGGGGGGGGGCTACACCTTC	CSARDDRGGGYTF
NA	TRBV24-1	NA	TRBJ2-3	TGTGCAACCAGTGATTTTGGCCGATTGGATACGCAGTATTTT	CATSDFGRLDTQYF
NA	TRBV6-5	NA	TRBJ1-1	TGTGCCAGTGGCCGACAGGAAGCTTTCTTT	CASGRQEAFF